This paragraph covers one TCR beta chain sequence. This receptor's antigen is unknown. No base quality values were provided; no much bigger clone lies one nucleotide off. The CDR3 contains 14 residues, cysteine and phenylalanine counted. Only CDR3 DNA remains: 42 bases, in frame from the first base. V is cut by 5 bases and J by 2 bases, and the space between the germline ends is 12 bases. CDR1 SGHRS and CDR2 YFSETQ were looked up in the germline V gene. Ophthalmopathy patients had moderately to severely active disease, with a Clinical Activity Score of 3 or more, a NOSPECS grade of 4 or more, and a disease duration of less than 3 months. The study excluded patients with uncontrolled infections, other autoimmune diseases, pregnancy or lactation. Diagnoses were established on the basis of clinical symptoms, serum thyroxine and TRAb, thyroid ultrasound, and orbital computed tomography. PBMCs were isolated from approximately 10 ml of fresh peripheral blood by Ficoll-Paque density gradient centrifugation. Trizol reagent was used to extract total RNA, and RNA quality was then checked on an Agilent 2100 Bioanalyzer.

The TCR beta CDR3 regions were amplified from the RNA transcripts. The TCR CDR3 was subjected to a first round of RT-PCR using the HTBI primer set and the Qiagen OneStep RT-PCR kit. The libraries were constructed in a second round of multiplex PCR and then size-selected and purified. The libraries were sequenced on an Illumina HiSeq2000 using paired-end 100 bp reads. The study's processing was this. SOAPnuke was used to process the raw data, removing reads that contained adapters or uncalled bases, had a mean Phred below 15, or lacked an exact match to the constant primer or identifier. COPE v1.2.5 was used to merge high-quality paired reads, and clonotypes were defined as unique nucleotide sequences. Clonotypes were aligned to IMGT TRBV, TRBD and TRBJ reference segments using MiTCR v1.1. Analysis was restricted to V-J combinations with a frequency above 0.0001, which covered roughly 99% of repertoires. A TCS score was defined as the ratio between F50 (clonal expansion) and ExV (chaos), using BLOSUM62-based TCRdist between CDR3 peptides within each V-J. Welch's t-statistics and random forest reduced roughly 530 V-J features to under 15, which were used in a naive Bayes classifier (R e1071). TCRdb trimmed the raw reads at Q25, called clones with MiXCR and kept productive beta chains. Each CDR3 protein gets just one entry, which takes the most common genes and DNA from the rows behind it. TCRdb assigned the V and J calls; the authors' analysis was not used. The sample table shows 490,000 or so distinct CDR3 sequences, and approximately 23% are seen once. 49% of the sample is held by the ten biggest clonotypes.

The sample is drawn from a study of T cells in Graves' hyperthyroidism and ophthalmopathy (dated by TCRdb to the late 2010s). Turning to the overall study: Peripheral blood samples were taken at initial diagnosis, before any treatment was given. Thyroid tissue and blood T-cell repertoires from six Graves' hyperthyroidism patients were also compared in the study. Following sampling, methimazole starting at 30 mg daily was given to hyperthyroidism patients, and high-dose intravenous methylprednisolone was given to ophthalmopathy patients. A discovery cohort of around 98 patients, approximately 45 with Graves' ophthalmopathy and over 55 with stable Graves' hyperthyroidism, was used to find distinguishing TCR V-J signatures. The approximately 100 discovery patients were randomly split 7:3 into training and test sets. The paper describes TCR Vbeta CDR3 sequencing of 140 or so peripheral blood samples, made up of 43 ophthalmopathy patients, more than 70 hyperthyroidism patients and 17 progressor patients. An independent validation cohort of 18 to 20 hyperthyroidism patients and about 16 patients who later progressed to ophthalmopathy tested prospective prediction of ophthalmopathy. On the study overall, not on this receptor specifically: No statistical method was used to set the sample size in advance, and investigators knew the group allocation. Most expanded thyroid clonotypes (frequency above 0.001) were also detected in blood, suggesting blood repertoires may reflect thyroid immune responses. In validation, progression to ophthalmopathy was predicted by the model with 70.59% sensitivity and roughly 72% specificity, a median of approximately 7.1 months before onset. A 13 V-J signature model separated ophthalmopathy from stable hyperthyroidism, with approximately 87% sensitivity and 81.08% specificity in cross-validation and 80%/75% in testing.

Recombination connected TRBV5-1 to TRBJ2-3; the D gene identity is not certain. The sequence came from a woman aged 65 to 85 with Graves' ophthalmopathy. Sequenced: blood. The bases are TGCGCCAGCAGACCTAATTCCCTCACAGATACGCAGTATTTT. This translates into CASRPNSLTDTQYF.